The TCR beta chain under discussion was sequenced for a study of blood T cell repertoires in COVID-19. Only in-frame clones appear in the TCRdb table, and some are missing; sequencing was by immunoSEQ multiplex PCR. The data hold 200,000 or so clones, with 88% observed a single time. Germline CDR1 and CDR2: MNHEY and SVGAGI. This CDR3 has 12 amino acids. V gave up 5 bases and J gave up 8 bases; unmatched junction bases: 1. Adults between about 18 and 95 years of age took part from 20 to 25 US areas. The clonotype originates from a woman aged 25 to 39 who had recovered from COVID-19. This sequence joins TRBV6-5 and TRBJ1-4; 8 nucleotides align to TRBD1. The sequencing sample was made of PBMCs or T cells enriched from blood (not recorded which). The CDR3 region has the DNA TGTGCCAGCAGTCGGACAGGGGAAAAACTGTTTTTT. Translation gives CASSRTGEKLFF.